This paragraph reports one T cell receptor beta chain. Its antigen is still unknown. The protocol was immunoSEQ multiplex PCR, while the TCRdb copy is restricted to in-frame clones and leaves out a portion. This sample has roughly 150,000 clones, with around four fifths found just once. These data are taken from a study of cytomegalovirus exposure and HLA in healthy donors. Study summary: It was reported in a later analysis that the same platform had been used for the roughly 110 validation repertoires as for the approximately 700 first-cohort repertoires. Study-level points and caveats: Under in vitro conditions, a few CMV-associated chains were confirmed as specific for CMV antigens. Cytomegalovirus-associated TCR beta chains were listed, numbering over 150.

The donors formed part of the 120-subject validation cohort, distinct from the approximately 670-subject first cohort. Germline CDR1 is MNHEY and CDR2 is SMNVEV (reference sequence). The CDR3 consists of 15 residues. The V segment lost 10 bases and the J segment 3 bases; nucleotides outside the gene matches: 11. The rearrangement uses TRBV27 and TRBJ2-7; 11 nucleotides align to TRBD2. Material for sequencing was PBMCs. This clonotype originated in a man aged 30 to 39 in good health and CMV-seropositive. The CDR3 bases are TGTGCCACCTCCACCGGGACTAGCGGTCTCTACGAGCAGTACTTC. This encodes CATSTGTSGLYEQYF.